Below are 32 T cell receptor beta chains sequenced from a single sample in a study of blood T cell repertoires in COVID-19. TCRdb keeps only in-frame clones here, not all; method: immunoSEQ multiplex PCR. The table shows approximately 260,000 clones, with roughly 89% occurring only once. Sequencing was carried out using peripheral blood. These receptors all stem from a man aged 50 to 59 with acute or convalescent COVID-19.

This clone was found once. The CDR3: CASSNTGENTEAFF. The CDR3 bases are TGTGCCAGCTCCAATACCGGGGAGAACACTGAAGCTTTCTTT. The chain uses TRBV18 and TRBJ1-1; D call uncertain. Germline assignment: CDR1 KGHSH and CDR2 LQKENI. This CDR3 is 14 amino acids long. Trimming shortened V by 6 bases and J by 1 base, and 12 bases separated the two germline ends.

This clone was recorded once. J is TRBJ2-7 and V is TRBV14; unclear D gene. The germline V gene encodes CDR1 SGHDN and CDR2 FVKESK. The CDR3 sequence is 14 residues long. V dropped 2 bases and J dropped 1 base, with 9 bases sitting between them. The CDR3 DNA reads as TGTGCCAGCAGCCAATTGGGCAGGTCCTACGAGCAGTACTTC. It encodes CASSQLGRSYEQYF.

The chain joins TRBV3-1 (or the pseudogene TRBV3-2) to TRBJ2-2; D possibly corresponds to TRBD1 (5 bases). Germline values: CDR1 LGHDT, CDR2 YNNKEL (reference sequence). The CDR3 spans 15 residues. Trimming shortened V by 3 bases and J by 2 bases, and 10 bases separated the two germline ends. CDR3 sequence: CASSHQGVNTGELFF. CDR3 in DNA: TGTGCCAGCAGCCACCAAGGGGTTAACACCGGGGAGCTGTTTTTT.

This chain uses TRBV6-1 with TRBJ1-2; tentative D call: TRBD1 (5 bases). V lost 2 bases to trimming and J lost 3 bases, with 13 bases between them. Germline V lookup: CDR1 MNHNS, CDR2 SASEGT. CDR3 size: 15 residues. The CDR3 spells CASSERAGRDYGYTF. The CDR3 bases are TGTGCCAGCAGTGAAAGGGCAGGGAGGGACTATGGCTACACCTTC.

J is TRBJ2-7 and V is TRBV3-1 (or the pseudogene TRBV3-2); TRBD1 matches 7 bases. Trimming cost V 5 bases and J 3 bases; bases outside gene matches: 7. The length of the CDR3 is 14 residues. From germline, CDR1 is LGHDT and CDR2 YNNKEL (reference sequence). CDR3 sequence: CASSSSTGFYEQYF. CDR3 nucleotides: TGTGCCAGCAGCTCCTCGACAGGGTTCTACGAGCAGTACTTC.

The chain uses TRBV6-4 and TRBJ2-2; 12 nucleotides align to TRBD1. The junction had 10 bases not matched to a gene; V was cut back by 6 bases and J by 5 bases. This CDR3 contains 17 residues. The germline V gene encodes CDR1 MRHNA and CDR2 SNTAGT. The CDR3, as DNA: TGTGCCAGCAGGCCGGGCTCGGGACAGGGGGCGACCGGGGAGCTGTTTTTT. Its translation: CASRPGSGQGATGELFF.

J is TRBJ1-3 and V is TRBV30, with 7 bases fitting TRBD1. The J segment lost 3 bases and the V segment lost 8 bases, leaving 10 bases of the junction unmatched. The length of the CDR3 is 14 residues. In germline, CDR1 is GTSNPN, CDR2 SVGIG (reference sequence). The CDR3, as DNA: TGTGCCAGTAATACAGGGGCCCATGGAAACACCATATATTTT. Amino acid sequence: CASNTGAHGNTIYF. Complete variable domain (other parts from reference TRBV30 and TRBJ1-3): SQTIHQWPATLVQPVGSPLSLECTVEGTSNPNLYWYRQAAGRGLQLLFYSVGIGQISSEVPQNLSASRPQDRQFILSSKKLLLSDSGFYLCASNTGAHGNTIYFGEGSWLTVV.

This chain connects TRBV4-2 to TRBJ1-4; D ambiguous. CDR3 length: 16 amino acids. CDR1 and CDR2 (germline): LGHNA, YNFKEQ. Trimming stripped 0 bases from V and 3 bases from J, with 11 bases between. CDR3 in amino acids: CASSQDLGSANEKLFF. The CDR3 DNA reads TGTGCCAGCAGCCAAGATCTCGGGTCTGCTAATGAAAAACTGTTTTTT.

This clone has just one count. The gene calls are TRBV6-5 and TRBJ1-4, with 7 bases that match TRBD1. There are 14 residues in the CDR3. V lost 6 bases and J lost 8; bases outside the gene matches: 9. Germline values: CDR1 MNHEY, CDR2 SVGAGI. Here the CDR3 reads CASRGTAQGEKLFF. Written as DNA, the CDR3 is TGTGCCAGCAGGGGGACAGCCCAAGGCGAAAAACTGTTTTTT.

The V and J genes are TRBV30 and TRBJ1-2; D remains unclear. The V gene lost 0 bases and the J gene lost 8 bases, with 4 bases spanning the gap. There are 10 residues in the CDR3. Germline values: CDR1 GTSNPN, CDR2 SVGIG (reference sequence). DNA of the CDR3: TGTGCCTGGAGTGTACTGGGCTACACCTTC. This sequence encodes CAWSVLGYTF.

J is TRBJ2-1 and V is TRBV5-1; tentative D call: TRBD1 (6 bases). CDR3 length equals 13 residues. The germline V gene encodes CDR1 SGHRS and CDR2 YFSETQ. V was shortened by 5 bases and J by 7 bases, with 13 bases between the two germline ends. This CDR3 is CASSFTGPNEQFF. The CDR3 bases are TGCGCCAGCAGTTTCACAGGGCCTAATGAGCAGTTCTTC.

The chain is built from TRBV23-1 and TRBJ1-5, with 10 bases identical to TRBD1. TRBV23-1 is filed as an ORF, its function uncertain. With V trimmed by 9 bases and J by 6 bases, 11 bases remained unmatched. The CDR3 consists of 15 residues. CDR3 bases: TGCGCCAGTTTTAGACAGGGGGCGCGTCTTCAGCCCCAGCATTTT. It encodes CASFRQGARLQPQHF.

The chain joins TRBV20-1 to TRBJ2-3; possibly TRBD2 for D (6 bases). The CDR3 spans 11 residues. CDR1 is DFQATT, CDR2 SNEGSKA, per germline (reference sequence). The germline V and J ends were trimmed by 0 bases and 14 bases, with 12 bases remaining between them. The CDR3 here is CSAREYRDLYF. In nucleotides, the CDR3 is TGCAGTGCTAGAGAATATAGGGACTTGTATTTT.

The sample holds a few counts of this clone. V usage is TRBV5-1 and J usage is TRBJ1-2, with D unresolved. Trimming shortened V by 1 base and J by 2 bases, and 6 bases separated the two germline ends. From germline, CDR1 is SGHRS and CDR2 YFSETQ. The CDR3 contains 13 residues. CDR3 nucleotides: TGCGCCAGCAGCTTGAACGGGAACTATGGCTACACCTTC. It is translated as CASSLNGNYGYTF. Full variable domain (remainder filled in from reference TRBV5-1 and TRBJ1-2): KAGVTQTPRYLIKTRGQQVTLSCSPISGHRSVSWYQQTPGQGLQFLFEYFSETQRNKGNFPGRFSGRQFSNSRSEMNVSTLELGDSALYLCASSLNGNYGYTFGSGTRLTVV.

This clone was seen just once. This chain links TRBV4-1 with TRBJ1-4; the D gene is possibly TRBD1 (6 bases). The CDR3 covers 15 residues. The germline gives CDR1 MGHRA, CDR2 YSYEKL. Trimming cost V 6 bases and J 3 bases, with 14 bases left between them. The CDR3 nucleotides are TGCGCCAGCAGTTTTCAGGGGATGGCTAATGAAAAACTGTTTTTT. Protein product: CASSFQGMANEKLFF.

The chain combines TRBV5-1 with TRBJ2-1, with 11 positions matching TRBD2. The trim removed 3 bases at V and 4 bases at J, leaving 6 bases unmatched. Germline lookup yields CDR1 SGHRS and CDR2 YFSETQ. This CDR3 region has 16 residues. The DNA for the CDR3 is TGCGCCAGCAGCTCTAGCGGGGGGCTTCGATACAATGAGCAGTTCTTC. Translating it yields CASSSSGGLRYNEQFF.

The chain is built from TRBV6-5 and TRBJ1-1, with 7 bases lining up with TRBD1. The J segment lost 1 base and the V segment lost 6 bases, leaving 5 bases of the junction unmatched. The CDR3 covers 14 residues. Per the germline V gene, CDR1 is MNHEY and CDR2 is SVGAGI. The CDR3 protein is CASRGQTRNTEAFF. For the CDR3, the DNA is TGTGCCAGCAGGGGACAGACAAGGAACACTGAAGCTTTCTTT.

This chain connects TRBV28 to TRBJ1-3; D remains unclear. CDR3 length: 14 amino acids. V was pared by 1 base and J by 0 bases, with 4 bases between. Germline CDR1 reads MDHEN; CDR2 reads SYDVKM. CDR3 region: CASSLSISGNTIYF. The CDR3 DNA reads TGTGCCAGCAGTTTATCCATCTCTGGAAACACCATATATTTT.

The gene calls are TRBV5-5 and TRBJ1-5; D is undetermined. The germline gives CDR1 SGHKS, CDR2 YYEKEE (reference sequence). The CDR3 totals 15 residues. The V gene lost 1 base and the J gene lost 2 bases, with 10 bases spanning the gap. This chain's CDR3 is CASSLRGNGNQPQHF. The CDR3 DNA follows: TGTGCCAGCAGCTTGAGAGGGAACGGCAATCAGCCCCAGCATTTT.

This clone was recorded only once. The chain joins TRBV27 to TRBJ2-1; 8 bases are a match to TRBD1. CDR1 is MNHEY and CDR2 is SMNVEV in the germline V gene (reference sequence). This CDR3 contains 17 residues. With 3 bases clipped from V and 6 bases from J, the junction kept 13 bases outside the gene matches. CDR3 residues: CASSFLHADRGSNEQFF. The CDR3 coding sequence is TGTGCCAGCAGTTTTCTCCACGCCGACAGGGGTAGCAATGAGCAGTTCTTC.

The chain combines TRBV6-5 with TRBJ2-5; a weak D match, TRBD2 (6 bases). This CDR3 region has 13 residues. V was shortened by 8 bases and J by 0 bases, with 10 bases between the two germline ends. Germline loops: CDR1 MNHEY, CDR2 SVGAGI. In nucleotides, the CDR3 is TGTGCCAGCGCGAGGGACTACCAAGAGACCCAGTACTTC. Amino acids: CASARDYQETQYF.

CDR3 protein: CSVVSDRGAGYTF. CDR3 nucleotides: TGCAGCGTCGTCTCTGACAGGGGCGCTGGCTACACCTTC. The V and J genes are TRBV29-1 and TRBJ1-2, with 8 bases lining up with TRBD1. Germline assignment: CDR1 SQVTM and CDR2 ANQGSEA. This CDR3 comprises 13 residues. With 6 bases clipped from V and 7 bases from J, the junction kept 10 bases outside the gene matches.

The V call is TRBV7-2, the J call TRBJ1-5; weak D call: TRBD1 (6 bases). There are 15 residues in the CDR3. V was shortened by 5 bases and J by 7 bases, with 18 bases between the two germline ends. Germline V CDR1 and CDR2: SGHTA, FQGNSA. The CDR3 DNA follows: TGTGCCAGCAGCCCCGGGGAGGGGGTGAGGCAGCCCCAGCATTTT. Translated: CASSPGEGVRQPQHF.

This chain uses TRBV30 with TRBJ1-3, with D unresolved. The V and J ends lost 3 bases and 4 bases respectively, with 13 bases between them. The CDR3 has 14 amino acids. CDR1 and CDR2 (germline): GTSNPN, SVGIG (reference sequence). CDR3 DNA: TGTGCCTGGAGCCCGACACGATTAGGAAACACCATATATTTT. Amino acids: CAWSPTRLGNTIYF.

Written as DNA, the CDR3 is TGTGCCAGCAGGGGGGACTGGGGCAATGAGCAGTTCTTC. This translates into CASRGDWGNEQFF. The chain links TRBV2 to TRBJ2-1; tentative D call: TRBD2 (6 bases). CDR1 is SNHLY and CDR2 is FYNNEI in the germline V gene. The CDR3 is 13 amino acids. V was cut by 6 bases and J by 6 bases, with 12 bases left in between.

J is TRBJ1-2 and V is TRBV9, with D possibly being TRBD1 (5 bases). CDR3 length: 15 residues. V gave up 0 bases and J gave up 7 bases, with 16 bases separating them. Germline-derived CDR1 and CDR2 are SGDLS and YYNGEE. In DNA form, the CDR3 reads TGTGCCAGCAGCGTAGCCGGGACGCCGGAGGGTGGCTACACCTTC. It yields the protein CASSVAGTPEGGYTF. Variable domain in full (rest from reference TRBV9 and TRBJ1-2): DSGVTQTPKHLITATGQRVTLRCSPRSGDLSVYWYQQSLDQGLQFLIQYYNGEERAKGNILERFSAQQFPDLHSELNLSSLELGDSALYFCASSVAGTPEGGYTFGSGTRLTVV.

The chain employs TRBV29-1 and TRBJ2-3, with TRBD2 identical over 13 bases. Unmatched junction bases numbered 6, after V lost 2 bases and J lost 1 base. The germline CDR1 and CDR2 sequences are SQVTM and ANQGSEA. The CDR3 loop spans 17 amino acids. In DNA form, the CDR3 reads TGCAGCGTTGAAAGGGGGACTAGCGGGGCCCGCACAGATACGCAGTATTTT. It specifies CSVERGTSGARTDTQYF.

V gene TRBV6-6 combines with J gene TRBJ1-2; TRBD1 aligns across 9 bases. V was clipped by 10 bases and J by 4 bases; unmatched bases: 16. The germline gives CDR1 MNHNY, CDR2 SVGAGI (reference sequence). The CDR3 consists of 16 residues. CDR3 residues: CAISPGTGSRGYGYTF. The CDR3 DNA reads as TGTGCCATTTCACCGGGGACAGGGTCTAGGGGCTATGGCTACACCTTC.

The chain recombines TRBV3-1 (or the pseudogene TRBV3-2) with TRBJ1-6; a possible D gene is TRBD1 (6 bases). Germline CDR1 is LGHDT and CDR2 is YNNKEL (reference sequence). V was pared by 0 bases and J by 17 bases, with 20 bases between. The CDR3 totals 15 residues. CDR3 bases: TGTGCCAGCAGCCAAGAGTCGGGGGGCGGGCTGGGAGTCCACTTT. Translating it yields CASSQESGGGLGVHF.

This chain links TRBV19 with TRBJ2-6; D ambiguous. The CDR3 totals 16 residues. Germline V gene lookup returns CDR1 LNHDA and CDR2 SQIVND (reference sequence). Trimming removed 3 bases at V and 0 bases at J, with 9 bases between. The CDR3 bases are TGTGCCAGTAGTATGGGCCCGAACTCTGGGGCCAACGTCCTGACTTTC. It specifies CASSMGPNSGANVLTF. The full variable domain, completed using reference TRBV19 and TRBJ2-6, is DGGITQSPKYLFRKEGQNVTLSCEQNLNHDAMYWYRQDPGQGLRLIYYSQIVNDFQKGDIAEGYSVSREKKESFPLTVTSAQKNPTAFYLCASSMGPNSGANVLTFGAGSRLTVL.

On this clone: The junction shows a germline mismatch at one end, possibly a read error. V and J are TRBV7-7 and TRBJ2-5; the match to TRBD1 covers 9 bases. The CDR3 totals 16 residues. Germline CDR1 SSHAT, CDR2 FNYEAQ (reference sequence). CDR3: CASSSGQGVYQETQYF. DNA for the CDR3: TGTGCTAGCAGCTCGGGACAGGGAGTATACCAAGAGACCCAGTACTTC.

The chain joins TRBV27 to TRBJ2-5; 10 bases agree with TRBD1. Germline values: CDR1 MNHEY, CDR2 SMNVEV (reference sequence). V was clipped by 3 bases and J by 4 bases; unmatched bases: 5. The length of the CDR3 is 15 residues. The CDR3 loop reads CASSFDRGRGETQYF. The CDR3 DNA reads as TGTGCCAGCAGTTTCGACAGGGGGCGCGGAGAGACCCAGTACTTC.